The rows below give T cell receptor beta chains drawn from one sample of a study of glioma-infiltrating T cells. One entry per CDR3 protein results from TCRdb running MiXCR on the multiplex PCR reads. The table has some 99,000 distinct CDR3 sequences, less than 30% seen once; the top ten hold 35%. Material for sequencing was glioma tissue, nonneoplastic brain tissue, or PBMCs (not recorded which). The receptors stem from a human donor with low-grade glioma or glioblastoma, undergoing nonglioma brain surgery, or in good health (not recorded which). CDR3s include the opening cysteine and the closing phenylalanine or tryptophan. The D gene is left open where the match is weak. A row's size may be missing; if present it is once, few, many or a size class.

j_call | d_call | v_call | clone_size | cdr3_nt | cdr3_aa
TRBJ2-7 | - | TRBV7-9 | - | TGTGCCAGCAACACAAGAGATAGCTCCTACGAGCAGTACTTC | CASNTRDSSYEQYF
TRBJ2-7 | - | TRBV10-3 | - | TGTGCCATCAGTGAGGTCCCGCCGAGAGCCTACGAGCAGTACTTC | CAISEVPPRAYEQYF
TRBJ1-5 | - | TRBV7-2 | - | TGTGCCAGCAGACGGGGGAATCAGCCCCAGCATTTT | CASRRGNQPQHF
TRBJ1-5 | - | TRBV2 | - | TGTGCCAGCAGTAAAGAACAGGGTAGTAGTCAGCCCCAGCATTTT | CASSKEQGSSQPQHF
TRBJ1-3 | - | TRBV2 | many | TGTGCCAGCATCCAAGGGGGCTCTGGAAACACCATATATTTT | CASIQGGSGNTIYF
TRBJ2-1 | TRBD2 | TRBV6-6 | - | TGTTCCAGTAGGCCCGGAGTAGCGGGACTCAATGAGCAGTTCTTC | CSSRPGVAGLNEQFF
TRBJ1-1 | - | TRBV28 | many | TGTGCCAGCAGCAATACAGTGAACACTGAAGCTTTCTTT | CASSNTVNTEAFF
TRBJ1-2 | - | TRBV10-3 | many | TGTGCCATCAGTCCCGGGACATCTTTGATCGGCTACACCTTC | CAISPGTSLIGYTF
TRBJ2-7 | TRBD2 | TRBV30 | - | TGTGCCTGCCCAAGGTCTAGCGGGCACTCCTACGAGCAGTACTTC | CACPRSSGHSYEQYF
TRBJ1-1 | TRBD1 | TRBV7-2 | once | TGTGACAGCAGCTTAACTAGCAGGGGGGACACTGGAGCTTTCTTT | CDSSLTSRGDTGAFF
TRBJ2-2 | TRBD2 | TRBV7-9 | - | TGTGCCAGCAGCGCGGCGGGGGGGCCTTACACCGGGGAGCTGTTTTTT | CASSAAGGPYTGELFF
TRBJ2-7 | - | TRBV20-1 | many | TGCAGTGCGCCGTCCAAGACTAGATTTGCCGAGCAGTACTTC | CSAPSKTRFAEQYF
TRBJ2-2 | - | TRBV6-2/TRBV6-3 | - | TGTGCCAGCAGGCCACGACGGGACACCGGGGAGCTGTTTTTT | CASRPRRDTGELFF
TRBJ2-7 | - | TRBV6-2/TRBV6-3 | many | TGTGCCAGCCGAAAGACAGCGAGCTCCTACGAGCAGTACTTC | CASRKTASSYEQYF
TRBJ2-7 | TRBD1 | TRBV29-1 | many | TGCAGCGTGATGGGACAGACCGCCACCTCCGAGCAGTACTTC | CSVMGQTATSEQYF
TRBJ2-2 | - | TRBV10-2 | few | TGCGCCAGCAGTGACAGCAGGGCCGGGGAGCTGTTTTTT | CASSDSRAGELFF
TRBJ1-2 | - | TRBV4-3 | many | TGCGCCAGCAGCCGGTCGCACACCAACTATGGCTACACCTTC | CASSRSHTNYGYTF
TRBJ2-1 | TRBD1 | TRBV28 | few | TGTTCCCGGCCAGGGGGCCAGGTTAATGAGCAGTTCTTC | CSRPGGQVNEQFF